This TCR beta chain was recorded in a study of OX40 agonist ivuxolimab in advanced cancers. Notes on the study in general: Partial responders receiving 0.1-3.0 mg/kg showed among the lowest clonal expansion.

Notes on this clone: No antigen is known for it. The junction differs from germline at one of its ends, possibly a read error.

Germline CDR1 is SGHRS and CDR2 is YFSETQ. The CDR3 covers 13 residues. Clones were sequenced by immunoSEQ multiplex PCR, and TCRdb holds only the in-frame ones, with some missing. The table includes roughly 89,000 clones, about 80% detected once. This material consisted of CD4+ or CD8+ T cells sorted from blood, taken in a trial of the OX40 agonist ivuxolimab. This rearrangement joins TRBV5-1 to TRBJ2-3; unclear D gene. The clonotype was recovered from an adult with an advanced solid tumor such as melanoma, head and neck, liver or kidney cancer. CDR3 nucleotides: TGCGCCACCAGCCGTGGAGGCACAGATACGCAGTATTTT. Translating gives CATSRGGTDTQYF.